This T cell receptor (beta chain) was sequenced for a study of CD4 T cells in relation to SARS-CoV-2 and coronaviruses. The wider study: PBMCs were cultured with antigen for around nine days before TCR beta sequencing. General observations from the study: Monoreactive clones expanded significantly more to SARS-CoV-2 than crossreactive clones did.

Profiling relied on immunoSEQ multiplex PCR, and the TCRdb table lists in-frame clones only, not all of them. Here the sample spans about 20,000 clones, roughly 78% being singletons. On this clone itself: The antigen remains unidentified.

With V trimmed by 3 bases and J by 2 bases, 9 bases remained unmatched. The CDR3 is made up of 18 amino acids. CDR1 and CDR2 from the germline V gene are SGHTA and FQGTGA. Unexposed donor CD4+ T cells date from about 2010-2018, before the COVID-19 pandemic. The cells were cultured for about ten days before CD4+ T cells were isolated. The sample taken for sequencing was CD4+ T cells from PBMCs, cultured in vitro. The chain is built from TRBV7-3 and TRBJ2-5, with 13 nucleotides matching TRBD2. This clonotype originated in a human donor in good health. CDR3 protein: CASSFGTSGTWGQETQYF. In DNA, the CDR3 is TGTGCCAGCAGCTTTGGGACTAGCGGGACCTGGGGTCAAGAGACCCAGTACTTC.